This T cell receptor beta chain came from a study of blood T cell repertoires in COVID-19. Study information: T cells, B-cell-depleted T cells, or PBMCs provided the cDNA or gDNA that served as material.

TCRdb's copy holds only in-frame clones and misses some; the assay was immunoSEQ multiplex PCR. Of about 110,000 clones in the sample, around 74% were seen once. Trimming at V came to 6 bases and at J to 4 bases, leaving 8 bases not matched to a gene. This CDR3 contains 15 residues. Germline V gene data show CDR1 as MDHEN and CDR2 as SYDVKM. The chain combines TRBV28 with TRBJ1-4; 7 bases line up with TRBD1. The sequenced sample consisted of peripheral blood. This TCR derives from a woman aged 55-70 years with acute or convalescent COVID-19. This chain's CDR3 is CASSSQGVDNEKLFF. CDR3 coding DNA: TGTGCCAGCAGCTCTCAGGGGGTGGATAATGAAAAACTGTTTTTT.